This TCR beta chain was recorded in a study of cytomegalovirus exposure and HLA in healthy donors. PCR amplification relied on 60 Vbeta primers (plus 13 Jbeta primers). Some clones are missing from TCRdb's copy, which holds only in-frame ones; the method was immunoSEQ multiplex PCR. Here the sample spans 35,000 to 50,000 clones, 60% to 85% being singletons. Germline CDR1 reads SGHTA; CDR2 reads FQGNSA. Deletions cut 0 bases from V and 7 bases from J, with 12 bases between. The CDR3 loop spans 14 amino acids. The sequenced sample was PBMCs. The clonotype comes from a man aged 30 to 39 in good health and CMV-seronegative. The V and J genes are TRBV7-2 and TRBJ1-2, with TRBD1 as a possible D gene (5 bases). The CDR3 sequence: CASSLAEGMGGYTF. The CDR3 coding sequence is TGTGCCAGCAGCTTAGCGGAGGGGATGGGTGGCTACACCTTC.